One and the same sample provided the 4 T cell receptor beta chains below, sequenced in a study of graft-versus-host responses after intestinal transplantation. Some clones are missing from TCRdb's copy, which holds only in-frame ones; the method was immunoSEQ multiplex PCR. This table holds around 25,000 clones, about 40% found once. This material consisted of alloreactive CD4+ T cells from a mixed lymphocyte reaction culture, taken before intestinal transplant. Subset given: CFSE-low proliferating T cells sorted from roughly six-day pre-transplant mixed lymphocyte reaction (GvH or HvG direction). Source of these receptors: a human patient who received an intestinal transplant.

The gene calls are TRBV7-9 and TRBJ2-5, with D hard to call. The CDR3 has 14 residues. V was shortened by 6 bases and J by 0 bases, with 11 bases between the two germline ends. Germline V gene sequence: CDR1 SEHNR, CDR2 FQNEAQ (reference sequence). The CDR3 nucleotides read TGTGCCAGCAGTCCCGGGTTGTACCAAGAGACCCAGTACTTC. Translated, it gives CASSPGLYQETQYF.

The CDR3 sequence is CASSPGAPQKGYTF. The CDR3 region has the DNA TGCGCCAGCAGCCCGGGAGCCCCCCAGAAGGGCTACACCTTC. V and J are TRBV5-1 and TRBJ1-2; D call uncertain. Germline values: CDR1 SGHRS, CDR2 YFSETQ. The CDR3 runs 14 residues. Trimming stripped 4 bases from V and 8 bases from J, with 18 bases between. The full variable domain, rest sourced from reference TRBV5-1 and TRBJ1-2, is KAGVTQTPRYLIKTRGQQVTLSCSPISGHRSVSWYQQTPGQGLQFLFEYFSETQRNKGNFPGRFSGRQFSNSRSEMNVSTLELGDSALYLCASSPGAPQKGYTFGSGTRLTVV.

This clone appeared a few times. This sequence joins TRBV11-2 and TRBJ1-1; D is uncertain. The ends were cut back, 0 bases at V and 3 bases at J, with 8 bases in the middle. The CDR3 totals 14 residues. Germline lookup yields CDR1 SGHAT and CDR2 FQNNGV. CDR3 sequence: CASSLDRWYTEAFF. DNA of the CDR3: TGTGCCAGCAGCTTAGACAGGTGGTACACTGAAGCTTTCTTT.

The rearrangement joins TRBV5-1 to TRBJ1-4, with TRBD1 as a possible D gene (5 bases). Germline loops: CDR1 SGHRS, CDR2 YFSETQ. V was shortened by 0 bases and J by 7 bases, with 13 bases between the two germline ends. This CDR3 has 15 residues. The CDR3 loop reads CASSLARTIGEKLFF. CDR3 nucleotide sequence: TGCGCCAGCAGCTTGGCTAGGACAATCGGTGAAAAACTGTTTTTT.